This TCR beta chain is drawn from a study of CD8+CD57+ T cells in acquired aplastic anemia. This clonotype was picked up many times. CDR3 and TCR beta VDJ profiling relied on genomic DNA as the template. TCRdb reprocessed the reads with MiXCR, giving one entry per CDR3 protein. The repertoire holds a few hundred thousand distinct CDR3 sequences, with under 60% as singletons. The CDR3 length is 16 residues. Germline CDR1 and CDR2: LNHDA and SQIVND (reference sequence). V lost 5 bases and J 1 base, leaving 17 bases between the germline ends. Patients chosen for sequencing had shown CD8+CD57+ cell expansion by flow cytometry. Every patient presented with severe acquired aplastic anemia.

The source is a human donor with aplastic anemia. Sequenced material: sorted CD4+, CD8+, or CD8+CD57+ T cells (not recorded which) from PBMCs. V is TRBV19 and J is TRBJ1-1, with D perhaps TRBD1 (6 bases). Here the CDR3 DNA reads TGTGCCAGTAGTCCCTTGACGGTGACAGGGAACACTGAAGCTTTCTTT. Its translation: CASSPLTVTGNTEAFF.